This record looks at one T cell receptor beta chain sequence and its context. The table came from immunoSEQ multiplex PCR; TCRdb's copy has only in-frame clones and leaves some out. Of about 260,000 clones listed, 70% to 90% are singletons. Germline V gene sequence: CDR1 LGHDT, CDR2 YNNKEL (reference sequence). The CDR3 covers 16 residues. V lost 0 bases and J lost 1, with 12 bases in between. This sample is part of a study of blood T cell repertoires in COVID-19. V usage is TRBV3-1 (or the pseudogene TRBV3-2) and J usage is TRBJ1-1; no clear D. The sequence derives from a human donor in a cohort sampled during active COVID-19. The sequencing sample was made of peripheral blood. CDR3 region: CASSQEPGNTNTEAFF. CDR3 coding DNA: TGTGCCAGCAGCCAAGAGCCAGGAAACACGAACACTGAAGCTTTCTTT.